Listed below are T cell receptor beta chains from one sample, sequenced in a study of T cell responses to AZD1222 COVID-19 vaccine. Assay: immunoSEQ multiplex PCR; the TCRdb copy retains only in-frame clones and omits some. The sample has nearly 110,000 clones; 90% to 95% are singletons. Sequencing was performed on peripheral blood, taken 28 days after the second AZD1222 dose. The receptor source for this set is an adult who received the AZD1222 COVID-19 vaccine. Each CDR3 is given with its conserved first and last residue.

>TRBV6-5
CASIFGTSGGYEQYF
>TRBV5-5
CASTVYRNTGELFF
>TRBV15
CATSLGGANTEAFF
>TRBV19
CASSIDHRGSHSYNEQFF
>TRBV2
CASSSPPGPTRDEQFF
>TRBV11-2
CASGQGMDTEAFF
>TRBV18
CASSISSYEQYF
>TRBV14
CASSQDLTDYGYTF
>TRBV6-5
CASSYRGADTEAFF
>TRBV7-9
CASSLRQGVNTEAFF
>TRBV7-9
CASSPYRGDYGYTF
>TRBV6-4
CASSGARQVHSNQPQHF
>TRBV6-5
CATSWTGGRDYTF
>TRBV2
CASSYPGEPYEQYF
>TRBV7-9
CASSLGVAGGQETQYF
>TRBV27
CASSSQGRETQYF
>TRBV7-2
CASSLDGTVTRYTF
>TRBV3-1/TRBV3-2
CASSRPGGGADTQYF
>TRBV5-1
CASSLGWGGRNEQFF
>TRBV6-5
CASSLQGNQPQHF
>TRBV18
CASSPPGSRVINQPQHF
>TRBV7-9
CASSPGTSGGQGEQFF
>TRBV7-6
CASSQNRGFGTEAFF
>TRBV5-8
CASSLLGDKAYEQYF
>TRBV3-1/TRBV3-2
CASSLGWLNTEAFF
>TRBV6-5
CASRRFNEQYF
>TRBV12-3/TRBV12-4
CASSLARSEQYF
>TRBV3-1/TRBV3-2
CASSQQDWSDTQYF
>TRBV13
CASSLDRHGELFF
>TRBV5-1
CASSPGTGVNYGYTF
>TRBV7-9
CASSMGQLNQPQHF
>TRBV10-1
CASSAGSTDTQYF
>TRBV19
CASSIWGGSTDRPGLTDTQYF
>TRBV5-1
CASATGENTGELFF
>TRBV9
CASSVAPLAGVGASEETQYF
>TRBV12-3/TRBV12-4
CASSFATLSGFF
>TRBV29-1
CSVEEHKPMNTEAFF
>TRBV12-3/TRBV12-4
CASSFRDTEAFF
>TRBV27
CASRASGSYGYTF
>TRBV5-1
CASSRGTSEADTQYF
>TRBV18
CASSPAGQGENTEAFF
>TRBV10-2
CASSESNLVGYTF
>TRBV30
CAWSVSGRGEQYF
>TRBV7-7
CASSPSDSGNTIYF
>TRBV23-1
CASSQSCTADEDVSGNTIYF
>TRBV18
CASSPGGVSSYEQYF
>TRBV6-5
CASTLKETQYF
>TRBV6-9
CASSRDGWNYEQYF
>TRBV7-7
CASSRQRTPQETQYF
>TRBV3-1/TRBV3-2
CASRLQTQGFHGYTF
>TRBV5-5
CASSLTDLNTGELFF
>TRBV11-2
CASSGGTAYGYTF
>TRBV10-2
CASSEWAGGPNQFF